This paragraph reports one T cell receptor (beta chain). Its antigen is currently unknown. There are 16 residues in the CDR3. V gave up 4 bases and J gave up 11 bases; unmatched junction bases: 18. Germline CDR1 is SGHVS and CDR2 is FNYEAQ. The data derive from a study of cytomegalovirus exposure and HLA in healthy donors. Study observations and caveats: Across donors, presence/absence analyses took sequencing depth to be roughly uniform.

Primers for the PCR totalled 60 Vbeta and 13 Jbeta. Produced via immunoSEQ multiplex PCR; TCRdb's table is partial and in-frame only. The top ten clones hold roughly 1.6% of a sample with a few hundred thousand clones, around 90% of them seen once. This chain connects TRBV7-6 to TRBJ2-5; TRBD1 matches 8 bases. The receptor comes from a girl aged 2-10 years in good health and CMV-seronegative. The sample taken for sequencing was PBMCs. CDR3 DNA: TGTGCCAGCAGCTCTCTCACGGCGGACAGGGCAGGCCAGCAGTACTTC. This translates into CASSSLTADRAGQQYF.